The rows below give T cell receptor beta chains drawn from one sample of a study of cytomegalovirus exposure and HLA in healthy donors. Here immunoSEQ multiplex PCR was the method, and the copy in TCRdb shows in-frame clones only, minus some. The repertoire consists of around 200,000 clones, with more than 80% occurring once and the leading ten covering about 0.63%. Sequenced material: PBMCs. The receptors were gathered from a boy between 10 and 17 years old in good health and CMV-seronegative. The CDR3 runs from the conserved cysteine through the conserved F or W. Each record gives: clone size, J gene, D gene, V gene, CDR3 DNA, CDR3 protein. A D gene is named only where the DNA matches it firmly. Only part of the rows carry a size: once, few, many, or a class if the clone is expanded.

.,TRBJ2-7,.,TRBV27,TGTGCCAGCAGTTGGAGACAGTCCTACGAGCAGTACTTC,CASSWRQSYEQYF
.,TRBJ1-4,TRBD1,TRBV7-8,TGTGCCAGCAGCTTTCGTACAGGGGGGGAAAAACTGTTTTTT,CASSFRTGGEKLFF
.,TRBJ1-1,.,TRBV4-3,TGCGCCAGCAGCCAGGCGTCAGACAGGTACACTGAAGCTTTCTTT,CASSQASDRYTEAFF
.,TRBJ2-7,TRBD2,TRBV7-3,TGTGCCAGCAGCTCCGGACTAGCGAGCGAGCAGTACTTC,CASSSGLASEQYF
few,TRBJ1-5,TRBD1,TRBV18,TGTGCCAGCTCACCAATGAGACAGGGGTACCAGCCCCAGCATTTT,CASSPMRQGYQPQHF
once,TRBJ2-3,.,TRBV5-4,TGTGCCAGCAGCTTGGAGGCTAGCCCTCCAGATACGCAGTATTTT,CASSLEASPPDTQYF
once,TRBJ1-2,TRBD1,TRBV19,TGTGCCAGTAGTGACAGGGAAATAAGTTCGAGTGGCTACACCTTC,CASSDREISSSGYTF
.,TRBJ2-3,.,TRBV5-4,TGTGCCAGCAGCTCGGACGGCGGGAGCACAGATACGCAGTATTTT,CASSSDGGSTDTQYF
.,TRBJ2-1,.,TRBV2,TGTGCCAGCTCCATCAGGGGCTCCTACAATGAGCAGTTCTTC,CASSIRGSYNEQFF
.,TRBJ1-2,.,TRBV6-5,TGTGCCAGCAGTTACAGGAGAGGTAACTATGGCTACACCTTC,CASSYRRGNYGYTF
.,TRBJ1-2,.,TRBV6-1,TGTGCCAGCAACGTGCGGGGCTCCTATGGCTACACCTTC,CASNVRGSYGYTF
once,TRBJ1-2,.,TRBV6-1,TGTGCCAGTTCCCGACAGCTCCACTCGGATGGCTACACCTTC,CASSRQLHSDGYTF
.,TRBJ2-1,TRBD2,TRBV9,TGTGCCAGCAGCGGGACTAGCGGGAGCTCCTACAATGAGCAGTTCTTC,CASSGTSGSSYNEQFF
.,TRBJ1-1,.,TRBV19,TGTGCCAGTAGTATAGGTCCAGGGGTGAGCACTGAAGCTTTCTTT,CASSIGPGVSTEAFF
.,TRBJ1-2,TRBD1,TRBV6-5,TGTGCCAGCAGTTTTGGGACAGGGAGTAACTATGGCTACACCTTC,CASSFGTGSNYGYTF
.,TRBJ1-5,.,TRBV18,TGTGCCAGCTCACCGGGTGGTGGGGGGAATCAGCCCCAGCATTTT,CASSPGGGGNQPQHF
few,TRBJ2-7,TRBD2,TRBV2,TGTGCCAGCAGTGAACTGGCGGGAGGCACTAGCGAGCAGTACTTC,CASSELAGGTSEQYF
once,TRBJ2-7,.,TRBV2,TGTGCCAGCAGCCCATTCTCCTACGAGCAGTACTTC,CASSPFSYEQYF
once,TRBJ2-1,.,TRBV12-5,TGTGCTAGTGGTTTGGGAGTGGCTAGTGAGTTTGGTGAGCAGTTCTTC,CASGLGVASEFGEQFF
.,TRBJ2-2,.,TRBV7-7,TGTGCTAGCAGCCTGGACAGTTCCACCGGGGAGCTGTTTTTT,CASSLDSSTGELFF
.,TRBJ2-3,TRBD2,TRBV6-4,TGTGCCAGTGGAGGCGGGGGAGCTACAGATACGCAGTATTTT,CASGGGGATDTQYF
.,TRBJ2-2,.,TRBV7-3,TGTGCCAGCAGCTTTATTCGTACCGGGGAGCTGTTTTTT,CASSFIRTGELFF
.,TRBJ2-7,.,TRBV5-4,TGTGCCAGCAGCCTCCCCAGGGCTCCTTACGAGCAGTACTTC,CASSLPRAPYEQYF
.,TRBJ1-2,.,TRBV6-5,TGTGCCAGCAAGAACAGAGCTGGCTACACCTTC,CASKNRAGYTF
.,TRBJ2-5,TRBD2,TRBV5-1,TGCGCCAGCAGCCGGGCTAGCGGGTCTCAAGAGACCCAGTACTTC,CASSRASGSQETQYF
.,TRBJ2-1,.,TRBV4-3,TGCGCCAGCAGCCTCCGACTATCCGAAGGGTACAATGAGCAGTTCTTC,CASSLRLSEGYNEQFF
few,TRBJ1-2,.,TRBV9,TGTGCCAGCAGCCCCCTAGCGGACATTTATGGCTACACCTTC,CASSPLADIYGYTF
.,TRBJ1-5,.,TRBV10-1,TGCGCCAGCAGTCTGGACTCTCAGCCCCAGCATTTT,CASSLDSQPQHF
few,TRBJ2-4,.,TRBV30,TGTGCCTGGAGTGTCGGTCTAAAGGCCAAAAACATTCAGTACTTC,CAWSVGLKAKNIQYF
.,TRBJ1-2,.,TRBV6-5,TGTGCCAGCAGTTACTCAGGACAGAACTATGGCTACACCTTC,CASSYSGQNYGYTF
.,TRBJ2-7,TRBD1,TRBV11-2,TGTGCCAGCAGCTTAGGTCGGACAGGGGGCGACGAATCTTTTTACGAGCAGTACTTC,CASSLGRTGGDESFYEQYF